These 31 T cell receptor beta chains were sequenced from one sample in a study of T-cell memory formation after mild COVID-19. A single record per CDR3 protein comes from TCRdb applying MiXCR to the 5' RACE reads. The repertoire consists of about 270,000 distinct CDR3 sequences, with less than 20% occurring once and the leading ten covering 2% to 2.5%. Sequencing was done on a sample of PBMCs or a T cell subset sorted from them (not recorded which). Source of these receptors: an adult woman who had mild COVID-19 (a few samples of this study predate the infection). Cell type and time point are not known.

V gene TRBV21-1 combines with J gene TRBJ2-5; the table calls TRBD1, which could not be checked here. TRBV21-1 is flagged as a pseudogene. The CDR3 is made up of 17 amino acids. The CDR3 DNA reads TGTGCCAGCAGGAACACTCGCGGGACAGGGCTGAGAAAGACCCAGTACTTC. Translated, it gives CASRNTRGTGLRKTQYF.

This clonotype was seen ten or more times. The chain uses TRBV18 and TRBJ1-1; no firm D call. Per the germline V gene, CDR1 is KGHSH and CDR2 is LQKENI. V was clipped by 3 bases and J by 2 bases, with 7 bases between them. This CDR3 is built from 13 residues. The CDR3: CASSPSLNTEAFF. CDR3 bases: TGTGCCAGCTCACCTAGCCTAAACACTGAAGCTTTCTTT.

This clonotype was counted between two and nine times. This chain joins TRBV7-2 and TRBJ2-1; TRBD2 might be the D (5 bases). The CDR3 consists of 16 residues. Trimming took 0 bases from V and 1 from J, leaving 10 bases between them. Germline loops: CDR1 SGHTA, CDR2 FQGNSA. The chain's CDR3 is CASSLAAGQSYNEQFF. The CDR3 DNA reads TGTGCCAGCAGCTTAGCGGCGGGCCAATCCTACAATGAGCAGTTCTTC. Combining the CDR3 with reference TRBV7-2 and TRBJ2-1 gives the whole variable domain GAGVSQSPSNKVTEKGKDVELRCDPISGHTALYWYRQSLGQGLEFLIYFQGNSAPDKSGLPSDRFSAERTGGSVSTLTIQRTQQEDSAVYLCASSLAAGQSYNEQFFGPGTRLTVL.

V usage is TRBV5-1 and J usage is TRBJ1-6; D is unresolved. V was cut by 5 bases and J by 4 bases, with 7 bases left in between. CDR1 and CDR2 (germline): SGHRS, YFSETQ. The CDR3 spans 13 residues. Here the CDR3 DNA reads TGCGCCAGCAGTCCAGCGTATAATTCACCCCTCCACTTT. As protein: CASSPAYNSPLHF.

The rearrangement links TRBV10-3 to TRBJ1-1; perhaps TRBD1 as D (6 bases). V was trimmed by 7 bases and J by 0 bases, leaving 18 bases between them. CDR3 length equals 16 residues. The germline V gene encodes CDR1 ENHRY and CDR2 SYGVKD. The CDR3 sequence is CAITRGTNSLNTEAFF. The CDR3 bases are TGTGCCATCACCCGAGGGACAAACTCTCTGAACACTGAAGCTTTCTTT.

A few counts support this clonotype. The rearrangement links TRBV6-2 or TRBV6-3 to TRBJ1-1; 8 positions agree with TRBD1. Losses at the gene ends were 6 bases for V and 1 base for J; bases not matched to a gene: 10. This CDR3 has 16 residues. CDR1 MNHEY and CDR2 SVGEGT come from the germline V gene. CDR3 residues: CASRPHSGGANTEAFF. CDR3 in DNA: TGTGCCAGCAGACCGCACTCAGGGGGCGCGAACACTGAAGCTTTCTTT.

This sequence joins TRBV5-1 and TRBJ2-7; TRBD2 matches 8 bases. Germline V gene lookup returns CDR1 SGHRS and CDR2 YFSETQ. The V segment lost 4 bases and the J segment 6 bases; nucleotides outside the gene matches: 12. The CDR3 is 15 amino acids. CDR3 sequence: CASSPIAGPLVEQYF. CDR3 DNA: TGCGCCAGCAGCCCAATAGCGGGGCCGCTCGTCGAGCAGTACTTC.

Written as DNA, the CDR3 is TGCAGCGTCTGTACAGGGGGCCTGAACACTGAAGCTTTCTTT. Translated: CSVCTGGLNTEAFF. The chain links TRBV29-1 to TRBJ1-1, with 9 bases fitting TRBD1. With 6 bases clipped from V and 0 bases from J, the junction kept 5 bases outside the gene matches. The CDR3 has 14 residues. Germline V gene lookup returns CDR1 SQVTM and CDR2 ANQGSEA.

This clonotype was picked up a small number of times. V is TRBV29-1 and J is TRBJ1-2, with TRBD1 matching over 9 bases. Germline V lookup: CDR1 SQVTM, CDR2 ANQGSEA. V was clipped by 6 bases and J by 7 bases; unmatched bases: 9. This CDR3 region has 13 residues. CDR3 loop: CSVRPGQGFGYTF. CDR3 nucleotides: TGCAGCGTCCGACCGGGACAGGGATTTGGCTACACCTTC. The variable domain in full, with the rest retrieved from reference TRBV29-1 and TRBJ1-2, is SAVISQKPSRDICQRGTSLTIQCQVDSQVTMMFWYRQQPGQSLTLIATANQGSEATYESGFVIDKFPISRPNLTFSTLTVSNMSPEDSSIYLCSVRPGQGFGYTFGSGTRLTVV.

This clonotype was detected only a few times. CDR3 sequence reads: CASSLTPGGIEAFF. The CDR3 coding sequence is TGTGCCAGCAGCTTAACGCCAGGCGGGATTGAAGCTTTCTTT. This chain links TRBV7-3 with TRBJ1-1; no definite D call. CDR3 length: 14 amino acids. The germline CDR1 and CDR2 sequences are SGHTA and FQGTGA. Deletions cut 0 bases from V and 7 bases from J, with 12 bases between.

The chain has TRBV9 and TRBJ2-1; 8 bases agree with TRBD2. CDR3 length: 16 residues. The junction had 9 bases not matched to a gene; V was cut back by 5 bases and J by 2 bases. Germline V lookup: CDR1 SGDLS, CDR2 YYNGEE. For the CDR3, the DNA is TGTGCCAGCAGTAACCTCCGACTAGCGCCCTACAATGAGCAGTTCTTC. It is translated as CASSNLRLAPYNEQFF.

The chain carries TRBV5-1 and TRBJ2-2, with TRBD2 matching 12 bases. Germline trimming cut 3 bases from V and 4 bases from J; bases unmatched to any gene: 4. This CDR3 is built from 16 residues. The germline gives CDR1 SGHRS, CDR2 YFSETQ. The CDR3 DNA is TGCGCCAGCAGCTGGACTAGCGGGGTAGTCACCGGGGAGCTGTTTTTT. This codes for CASSWTSGVVTGELFF.

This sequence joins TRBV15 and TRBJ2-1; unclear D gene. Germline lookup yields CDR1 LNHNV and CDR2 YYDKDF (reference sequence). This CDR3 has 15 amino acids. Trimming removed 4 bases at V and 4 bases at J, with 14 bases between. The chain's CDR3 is CATSIDLGSYNEQFF. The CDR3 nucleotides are TGTGCCACCAGCATAGATCTGGGCTCATACAATGAGCAGTTCTTC.

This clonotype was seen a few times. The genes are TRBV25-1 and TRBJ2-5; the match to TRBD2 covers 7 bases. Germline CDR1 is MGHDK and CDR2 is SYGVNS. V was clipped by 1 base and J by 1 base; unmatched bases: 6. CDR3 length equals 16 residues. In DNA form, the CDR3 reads TGTGCCAGCAGTGAATGGGGGTCTAGCGGCCAAGAGACCCAGTACTTC. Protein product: CASSEWGSSGQETQYF.

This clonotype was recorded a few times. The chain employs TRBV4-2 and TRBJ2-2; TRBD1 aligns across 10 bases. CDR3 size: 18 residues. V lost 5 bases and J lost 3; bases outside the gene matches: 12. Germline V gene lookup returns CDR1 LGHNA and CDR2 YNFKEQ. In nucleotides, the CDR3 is TGTGCCAGCAGCTCAAGGCCACGACAGGGGGCACACACCGGGGAGCTGTTTTTT. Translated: CASSSRPRQGAHTGELFF.

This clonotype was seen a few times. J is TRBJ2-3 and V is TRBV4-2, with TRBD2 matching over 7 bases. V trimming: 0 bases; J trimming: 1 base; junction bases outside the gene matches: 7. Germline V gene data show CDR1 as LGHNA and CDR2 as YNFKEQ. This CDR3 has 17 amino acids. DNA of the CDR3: TGTGCCAGCAGCCAAGACCGACGGGGGGAGGGCACAGATACGCAGTATTTT. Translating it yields CASSQDRRGEGTDTQYF.

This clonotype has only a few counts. The CDR3 region has the DNA TGTGCCAGCAGCCCAGACAGGAATAGCAATCAGCCCCAGCATTTT. Protein product: CASSPDRNSNQPQHF. The V and J genes are TRBV7-2 and TRBJ1-5, with D possibly being TRBD1 (6 bases). V lost 5 bases and J lost 0, with 11 bases in between. The CDR3 spans 15 residues. CDR1 is SGHTA, CDR2 FQGNSA, per germline. The full variable domain, completed using reference TRBV7-2 and TRBJ1-5, is GAGVSQSPSNKVTEKGKDVELRCDPISGHTALYWYRQSLGQGLEFLIYFQGNSAPDKSGLPSDRFSAERTGGSVSTLTIQRTQQEDSAVYLCASSPDRNSNQPQHFGDGTRLSIL.

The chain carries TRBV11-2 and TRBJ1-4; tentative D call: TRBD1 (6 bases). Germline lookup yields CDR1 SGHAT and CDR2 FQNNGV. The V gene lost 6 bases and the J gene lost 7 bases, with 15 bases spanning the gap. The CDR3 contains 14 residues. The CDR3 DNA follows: TGTGCCAGCAGTATAGGGGGTCGTGGTGAAAAACTGTTTTTT. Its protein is CASSIGGRGEKLFF.

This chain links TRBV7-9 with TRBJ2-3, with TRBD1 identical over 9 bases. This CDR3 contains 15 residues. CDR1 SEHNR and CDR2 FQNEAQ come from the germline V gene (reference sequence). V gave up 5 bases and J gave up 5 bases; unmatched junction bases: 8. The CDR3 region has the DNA TGTGCCAGCAGCCGCGTACAGGGGGCACGAGATACGCAGTATTTT. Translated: CASSRVQGARDTQYF.

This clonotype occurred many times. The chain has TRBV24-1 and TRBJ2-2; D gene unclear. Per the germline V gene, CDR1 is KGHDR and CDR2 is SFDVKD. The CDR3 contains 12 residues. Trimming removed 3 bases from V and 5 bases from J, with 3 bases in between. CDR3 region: CATSDLTGELFF. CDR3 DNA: TGTGCCACCAGTGATCTAACCGGGGAGCTGTTTTTT.

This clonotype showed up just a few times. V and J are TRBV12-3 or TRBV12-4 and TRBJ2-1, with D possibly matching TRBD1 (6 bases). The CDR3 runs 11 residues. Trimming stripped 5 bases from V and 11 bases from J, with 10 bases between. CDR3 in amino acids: CASSGGQKQFF. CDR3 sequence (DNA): TGTGCCAGCAGTGGAGGACAGAAGCAGTTCTTC.

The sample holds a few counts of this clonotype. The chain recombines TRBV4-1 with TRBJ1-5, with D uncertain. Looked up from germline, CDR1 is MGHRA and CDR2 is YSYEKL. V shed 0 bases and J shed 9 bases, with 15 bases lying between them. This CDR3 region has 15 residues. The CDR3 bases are TGCGCCAGCAGCCAAGATACGGGGAGTCTACGGCCCCAGCATTTT. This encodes CASSQDTGSLRPQHF.

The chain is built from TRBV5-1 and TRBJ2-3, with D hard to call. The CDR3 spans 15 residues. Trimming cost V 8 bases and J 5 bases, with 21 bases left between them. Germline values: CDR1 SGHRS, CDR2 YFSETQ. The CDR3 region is CASVRTPIAGDTQYF. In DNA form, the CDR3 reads TGCGCCAGTGTCCGGACCCCCATAGCAGGAGATACGCAGTATTTT.

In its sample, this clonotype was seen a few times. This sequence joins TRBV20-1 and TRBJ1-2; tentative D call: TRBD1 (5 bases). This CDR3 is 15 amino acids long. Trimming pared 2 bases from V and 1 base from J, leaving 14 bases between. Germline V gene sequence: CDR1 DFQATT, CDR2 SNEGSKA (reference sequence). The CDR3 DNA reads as TGCAGTGCTAGAAGGGCAGGGCTAGATAACTATGGCTACACCTTC. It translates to CSARRAGLDNYGYTF.

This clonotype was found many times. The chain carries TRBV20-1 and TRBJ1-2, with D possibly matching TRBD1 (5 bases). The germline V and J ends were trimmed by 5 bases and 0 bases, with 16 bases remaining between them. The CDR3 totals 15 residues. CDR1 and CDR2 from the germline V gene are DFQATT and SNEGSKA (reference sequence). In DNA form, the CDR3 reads TGCAGTGCTGCCCCCACGTCGGGGCCTAACTATGGCTACACCTTC. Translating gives CSAAPTSGPNYGYTF.

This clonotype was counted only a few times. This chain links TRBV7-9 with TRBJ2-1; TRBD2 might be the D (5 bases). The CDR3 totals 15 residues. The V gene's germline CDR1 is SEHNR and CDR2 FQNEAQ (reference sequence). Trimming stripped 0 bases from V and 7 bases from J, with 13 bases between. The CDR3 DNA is TGTGCCAGCAGCTTAGCTTACCCTCGGGGAAATGAGCAGTTCTTC. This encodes CASSLAYPRGNEQFF.

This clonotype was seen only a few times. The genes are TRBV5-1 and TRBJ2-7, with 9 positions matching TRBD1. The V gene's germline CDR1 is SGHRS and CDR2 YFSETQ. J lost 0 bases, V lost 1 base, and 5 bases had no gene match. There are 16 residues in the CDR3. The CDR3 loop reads CASSLSGTGNSYEQYF. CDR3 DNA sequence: TGCGCCAGCAGCTTGAGTGGGACAGGGAACTCCTACGAGCAGTACTTC.

The CDR3 DNA sequence: TGTGCCAGCAACGCACAGCCCGCAAGAGGGGAAAAACTGTTTTTT. This sequence encodes CASNAQPARGEKLFF. The gene calls are TRBV28 and TRBJ1-4; D not certain. The CDR3 has 15 residues. Germline-derived CDR1 and CDR2 are MDHEN and SYDVKM. V was pared by 7 bases and J by 8 bases, with 20 bases between.

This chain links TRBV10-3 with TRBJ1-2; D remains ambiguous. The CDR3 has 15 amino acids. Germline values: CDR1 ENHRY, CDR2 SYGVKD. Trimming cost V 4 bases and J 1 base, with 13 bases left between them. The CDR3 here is CAISGGNRHNYGYTF. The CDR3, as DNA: TGTGCCATCAGTGGGGGAAACCGCCATAACTATGGCTACACCTTC.

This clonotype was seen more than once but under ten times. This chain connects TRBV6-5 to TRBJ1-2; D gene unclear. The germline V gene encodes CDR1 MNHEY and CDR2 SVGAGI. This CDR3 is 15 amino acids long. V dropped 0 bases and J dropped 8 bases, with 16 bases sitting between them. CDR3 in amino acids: CASSYSMGSTNGYTF. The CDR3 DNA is TGTGCCAGCAGTTACTCCATGGGCAGTACCAACGGCTACACCTTC.

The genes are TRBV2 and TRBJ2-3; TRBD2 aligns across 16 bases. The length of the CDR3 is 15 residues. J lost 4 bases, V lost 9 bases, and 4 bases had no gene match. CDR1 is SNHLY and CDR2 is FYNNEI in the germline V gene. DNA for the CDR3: TGTGCCAGATCCGGGACTAGCGGGGGGGCAGATACGCAGTATTTT. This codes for CARSGTSGGADTQYF.